A selection of T cell receptor beta chains follows, all from one sample in a study of blood T cell repertoires in COVID-19. Assay: immunoSEQ multiplex PCR; the TCRdb copy retains only in-frame clones and omits some. This table holds under 250,000 clones, 83% found once. The sequenced material came from PBMCs or T cells enriched from blood (not recorded which). The receptors shown here come from a woman in her 50s who had been exposed to COVID-19. Both conserved end residues are part of each CDR3. A D gene is named only where the DNA matches it firmly. Size values are once, few and many counts, or a class for expanded clones, and some rows have none.

J,D,size,V,CDR3,DNA
TRBJ2-3,.,.,TRBV12-3/TRBV12-4,CADSEGASDTQYF,TGTGCCGACTCCGAAGGGGCCTCCGATACGCAGTATTTT
TRBJ1-4,TRBD1,.,TRBV4-1,CASSQADRELEKLFF,TGCGCCAGCAGCCAGGCTGACAGGGAGTTGGAAAAACTGTTTTTT
TRBJ1-2,.,.,TRBV15,CATSRDVLNYGYTF,TGTGCCACCAGCAGAGACGTACTGAACTATGGCTACACCTTC
TRBJ1-5,.,.,TRBV6-2/TRBV6-3,CASSPLLSLYSNQPQHF,TGTGCCAGCAGCCCGCTCCTAAGCCTTTATAGCAATCAGCCCCAGCATTTT
TRBJ2-2,TRBD1,.,TRBV12-5,CASGLVQGGNTGELFF,TGTGCTAGTGGTTTGGTACAGGGGGGGAACACCGGGGAGCTGTTTTTT
TRBJ2-6,.,.,TRBV6-2/TRBV6-3,CASSYSSGRAGANVLTF,TGTGCCAGCAGTTACTCGAGTGGCAGGGCTGGGGCCAACGTCCTGACTTTC
TRBJ2-4,TRBD1,once,TRBV5-4,CASSYRDREHIQYF,TGTGCCAGCAGCTACCGGGACAGGGAACACATTCAGTACTTC
TRBJ2-7,TRBD2,.,TRBV7-2,CASSLISTGGLNEQYF,TGTGCCAGCAGCTTAATATCAACGGGGGGGCTGAACGAGCAGTACTTC
TRBJ1-2,.,.,TRBV7-8,CASSLAGSAAGYTF,TGTGCCAGCAGCTTAGCGGGTTCCGCGGCTGGCTACACCTTC
TRBJ2-1,.,.,TRBV4-3,CASSQVVAGGEQFF,TGCGCCAGCAGCCAAGTCGTTGCAGGTGGTGAGCAGTTCTTC
TRBJ1-5,TRBD1,.,TRBV6-1,CASSGVGQAYSNQPQHF,TGTGCCAGCAGTGGGGTTGGACAGGCTTATAGCAATCAGCCCCAGCATTTT
TRBJ1-3,.,.,TRBV9,CASSLEAFPFSGNTIYF,TGTGCCAGCAGTCTGGAGGCTTTCCCCTTCTCTGGAAACACCATATATTTT
TRBJ1-2,TRBD1,.,TRBV5-6,CASSSLGQDGGNYGYTF,TGTGCCAGCAGCTCCCTCGGACAGGACGGAGGCAACTATGGCTACACCTTC
TRBJ1-5,.,.,TRBV5-6,CASSLGPGNNQPQHF,TGTGCCAGCAGCTTGGGGCCAGGGAACAATCAGCCCCAGCATTTT
TRBJ1-2,TRBD1,.,TRBV28,CASSSPAGTGLYGYTF,TGTGCCAGCAGTTCCCCCGCCGGGACAGGGCTCTATGGCTACACCTTC
TRBJ2-3,.,.,TRBV4-3,CASSQDHGRVPTDTQYF,TGCGCCAGCAGCCAAGATCACGGTCGGGTACCCACAGATACGCAGTATTTT
TRBJ2-3,.,.,TRBV5-5,CASSPTPAGATDTQYF,TGTGCCAGCAGCCCCACCCCCGCGGGGGCGACAGATACGCAGTATTTT
TRBJ1-4,.,.,TRBV5-1,CASSLAGATNEKLFF,TGCGCCAGCAGCTTGGCGGGGGCAACTAATGAAAAACTGTTTTTT
TRBJ1-1,TRBD1,.,TRBV13,CASTVTGTDPGTEAFF,TGTGCCAGCACCGTAACCGGGACAGACCCTGGAACTGAAGCTTTCTTT
TRBJ1-2,.,.,TRBV4-1,CASSQTPTGTYEGYTF,TGCGCCAGCAGCCAGACTCCGACAGGAACCTATGAAGGCTACACCTTC
TRBJ1-2,.,.,TRBV6-2/TRBV6-3,CASSYAMRYGYTF,TGTGCCAGCAGTTACGCCATGAGATACGGCTACACCTTC
TRBJ1-1,.,.,TRBV6-2/TRBV6-3,CASSYSGGRTEAFF,TGTGCCAGCAGTTACTCAGGAGGCCGGACTGAAGCTTTCTTT
TRBJ2-1,TRBD2,once,TRBV7-7,CASSARLAGGTNEQFF,TGTGCCAGCAGCGCCCGACTAGCGGGGGGCACCAATGAGCAGTTCTTC
TRBJ2-7,.,.,TRBV29-1,CSGRDLYEQYF,TGCAGCGGGAGGGACCTCTACGAGCAGTACTTC
TRBJ2-1,TRBD2,.,TRBV24-1,CATSDSLAGAYNEQFF,TGTGCCACCAGTGATTCACTAGCGGGAGCCTACAATGAGCAGTTCTTC
TRBJ1-6,.,.,TRBV12-2,CASRQRGNSPLHF,TGTGCAAGTCGCCAACGGGGGAATTCACCCCTCCACTTT
TRBJ1-2,.,.,TRBV5-1,CASSLEGNYGYTF,TGCGCCAGCAGCTTAGAGGGTAACTATGGCTACACCTTC
TRBJ2-4,TRBD1,.,TRBV5-8,CASSSDRKNIQYF,TGTGCCAGCAGCTCGGACAGGAAAAACATTCAGTACTTC
TRBJ1-1,TRBD1,.,TRBV7-9,CASSPRDRGLNTEAFF,TGTGCCAGCAGCCCACGGGACAGGGGGTTGAACACTGAAGCTTTCTTT
TRBJ2-7,.,.,TRBV11-2,CASSLGGGYEQYF,TGTGCCAGCAGCTTAGGAGGGGGCTACGAGCAGTACTTC
TRBJ2-6,TRBD1,.,TRBV19,CASTPGQGAANVLTF,TGTGCCAGTACCCCGGGACAGGGTGCGGCCAACGTCCTGACTTTC
TRBJ1-5,.,.,TRBV7-2,CASSYGGRVLSNQPQHF,TGTGCCAGCAGCTACGGGGGGCGGGTCCTTAGCAATCAGCCCCAGCATTTT
TRBJ2-2,.,.,TRBV5-1,CASSLVSGELFF,TGCGCCAGCAGCTTGGTCAGCGGGGAGCTGTTTTTT
TRBJ1-4,TRBD1,.,TRBV15,CATSRATGQGNEKLFF,TGTGCCACCAGCAGAGCAACGGGACAGGGTAATGAAAAACTGTTTTTT
TRBJ2-3,.,.,TRBV18,CASSPNTDTQYF,TGTGCCAGCTCACCCAACACAGATACGCAGTATTTT
TRBJ1-4,.,.,TRBV5-1,CASSLMGAANEKLFF,TGCGCCAGCAGCTTGATGGGGGCTGCTAATGAAAAACTGTTTTTT
TRBJ2-5,TRBD1,.,TRBV5-5,CASRGQGAGETQYF,TGTGCCAGCAGGGGACAGGGGGCGGGAGAGACCCAGTACTTC
TRBJ1-1,.,.,TRBV5-1,CASSLEGPLVTEAFF,TGCGCCAGCAGCTTGGAGGGGCCGCTTGTCACTGAAGCTTTCTTT
TRBJ2-7,.,.,TRBV30,CPLAGLATRNEQYF,TGTCCGCTGGCGGGGTTGGCTACCAGGAACGAGCAGTACTTT
TRBJ1-3,.,.,TRBV12-5,CASGLEQGSAKYF,TGTGCTAGTGGTTTGGAACAGGGTTCCGCCAAATATTTT
TRBJ1-6,.,.,TRBV7-2,CASSLASFGTRNSPLHF,TGTGCCAGCAGCTTAGCGTCGTTTGGGACAAGGAATTCACCCCTCCACTTT
TRBJ1-3,TRBD1,.,TRBV3-1/TRBV3-2,CASSPNLRGSGNTIYF,TGTGCCAGCAGCCCCAACCTCAGGGGGTCTGGAAACACCATATATTTT
TRBJ1-2,.,.,TRBV2,CASSEGGRSNYGYTF,TGTGCCAGCAGTGAAGGAGGCAGATCTAACTATGGCTACACCTTC
TRBJ1-5,TRBD1,.,TRBV6-5,CASSPQGAQPQHF,TGTGCCAGCAGTCCTCAGGGGGCCCAGCCCCAGCATTTT
TRBJ1-4,.,.,TRBV28,CASYGRVEKLFF,TGTGCCAGCTACGGCAGGGTCGAAAAACTGTTTTTT
TRBJ2-6,.,.,TRBV19,CASSTQGSGANVLTF,TGTGCCAGTAGTACCCAGGGCTCTGGGGCCAACGTCCTGACTTTC